In this sample, the clone carrying this T cell receptor (beta chain) turned up many times. What it binds is not known. The data belong to a study of T cells in Graves' hyperthyroidism and ophthalmopathy. Overall study results and limits: Most thyroid clonotypes that were expanded above 0.001 also turned up in blood. A model of 13 V-J pairs discriminated ophthalmopathy from stable hyperthyroidism. The model identified upcoming ophthalmopathy a median approximately 6.5 months ahead of onset.

RNA transcripts yielded amplified TCR beta CDR3 regions. First-round RT-PCR with HTBI primers amplified the TCR CDR3 region. TCRdb re-derived calls from the multiplex PCR reads in MiXCR, one entry per CDR3 protein. The data show 450,000 to 700,000 distinct CDR3 sequences, more than 45% seen once. The diagnostic basis comprised clinical symptoms, serum thyroxine and TRAb, thyroid ultrasound and orbital computed tomography. Trimming cost V 6 bases and J 7 bases, with 15 bases left between them. The germline CDR1 and CDR2 sequences are SGHTA and FQGTGA. The CDR3 has 13 residues. The chain has TRBV7-3 and TRBJ2-5; D perhaps matches TRBD2 (5 bases). The clonotype was recovered from an adult woman with Graves' disease, either hyperthyroidism or ophthalmopathy (not recorded which). Material: peripheral blood or thyroid tissue (not recorded which). The CDR3: CASSLEGGGTQYF. Here the CDR3 DNA reads TGTGCCAGCAGTCTAGAGGGTGGAGGGACCCAGTACTTC.